Each of the 24 T cell receptor beta chains below was sequenced from the same sample in a study of blood T cell repertoires in COVID-19. Sequenced by immunoSEQ multiplex PCR; TCRdb stores in-frame clones only, minus some. The sample shows hundreds of thousands of clones, 87% of them seen only once. Sequencing used PBMCs or T cells enriched from blood (not recorded which). Source of these receptors: a young woman with acute COVID-19.

This clone was counted once. The chain combines TRBV14 with TRBJ2-3; weak D call: TRBD1 (5 bases). The V gene lost 4 bases and the J gene lost 0 bases, with 17 bases spanning the gap. This CDR3 spans 17 amino acids. Germline CDR1 reads SGHDN; CDR2 reads FVKESK. In DNA form, the CDR3 reads TGTGCCAGCAGCCTGGACAACACCTTACAGAGCACAGATACGCAGTATTTT. Its translation is CASSLDNTLQSTDTQYF.

This rearrangement joins TRBV2 to TRBJ2-3; 11 bases map to TRBD2. CDR3 length: 16 amino acids. J lost 4 bases, V lost 6 bases, and 9 bases had no gene match. CDR1 and CDR2 from the germline V gene are SNHLY and FYNNEI. Here the CDR3 reads CASRDSGRAGADTQYF. CDR3 sequence (DNA): TGTGCCAGCAGGGATAGCGGGAGGGCCGGCGCAGATACGCAGTATTTT. Full variable domain (outside the CDR3, taken from reference TRBV2 and TRBJ2-3): EPEVTQTPSHQVTQMGQEVILRCVPISNHLYFYWYRQILGQKVEFLVSFYNNEISEKSEIFDDQFSVERPDGSNFTLKIRSTKLEDSAMYFCASRDSGRAGADTQYFGPGTRLTVL.

This chain uses TRBV27 with TRBJ2-1, with TRBD1 identical over 8 bases. V dropped 1 base and J dropped 7; count of bases not matched to a gene: 6. The CDR3 contains 15 residues. Germline V gives CDR1 MNHEY, CDR2 SMNVEV (reference sequence). The CDR3, as DNA: TGTGCCAGCAGTTTATTGAGGCAGGGGGCGAATGAGCAGTTCTTC. It codes for CASSLLRQGANEQFF.

This clone was seen only once. V and J are TRBV9 and TRBJ1-5, with a weak D call TRBD1 (5 bases). This CDR3 contains 15 residues. V lost 0 bases and J 0 bases, leaving 7 bases between the germline ends. CDR1 and CDR2 (germline): SGDLS, YYNGEE. The CDR3 sequence is CASSVAGNSNQPQHF. The DNA of the CDR3 is TGTGCCAGCAGCGTAGCAGGGAATAGCAATCAGCCCCAGCATTTT.

V gene TRBV12-5 combines with J gene TRBJ1-1; 7 bases fit TRBD1. This CDR3 has 13 residues. Germline V gene data show CDR1 as LGHNT and CDR2 as FRNRAP. Trimming removed 6 bases from V and 5 bases from J; junction bases left unmatched: 6. The CDR3 spells CASGLTGRTEAFF. The CDR3 DNA reads TGTGCTAGTGGCCTGACAGGGCGGACTGAAGCTTTCTTT. Together with reference TRBV12-5 and TRBJ1-1, the CDR3 gives the full variable domain: DARVTQTPRHKVTEMGQEVTMRCQPILGHNTVFWYRQTMMQGLELLAYFRNRAPLDDSGMPKDRFSAEMPDATLATLKIQPSEPRDSAVYFCASGLTGRTEAFFGQGTRLTVV.

This clone was recorded a few times. This chain uses TRBV1 with TRBJ1-3; the table's D gene call, TRBD1, was not cross checked with the DNA. TRBV1 represents a pseudogene. This CDR3 comprises 13 residues. CDR3 sequence (DNA): TGCACCAGCAGCCGACAGTCCGGAAACACCATATATTTT. Protein product: CTSSRQSGNTIYF.

The rearrangement uses TRBV6-5 and TRBJ1-4; weak D call: TRBD1 (5 bases). Germline V CDR1 and CDR2: MNHEY, SVGAGI. The CDR3 is 14 amino acids. Trimming left V 6 bases short and J 3 bases short, with 11 bases between. For the CDR3, the DNA is TGTGCCAGCAGCTCACAGGCCCCTAATGAAAAACTGTTTTTT. Its translation is CASSSQAPNEKLFF.

Here the CDR3 reads CASSEDPRDRSSGNTIYF. CDR3 sequence (DNA): TGTGCCAGCAGTGAAGATCCGCGGGACAGGAGCTCTGGAAACACCATATATTTT. The chain joins TRBV2 to TRBJ1-3; 8 bases map to TRBD1. Germline lookup yields CDR1 SNHLY and CDR2 FYNNEI. V lost 1 base, J lost 0 bases, and 8 bases stayed unmatched. The CDR3 has 18 residues.

The V and J genes are TRBV28 and TRBJ1-3; D possibly corresponds to TRBD1 (5 bases). The CDR3 is 14 amino acids. Germline CDR1 and CDR2: MDHEN and SYDVKM. Deletions cut 3 bases from V and 2 bases from J, with 8 bases between. Here the CDR3 reads CASSFAGTGNTIYF. CDR3 DNA sequence: TGTGCCAGCAGTTTCGCAGGGACTGGAAACACCATATATTTT.

The chain couples TRBV5-1 to TRBJ2-1; D is perhaps TRBD2 (6 bases). This CDR3 is built from 14 residues. The V gene's germline CDR1 is SGHRS and CDR2 YFSETQ. Trimming removed 4 bases at V and 4 bases at J, with 12 bases between. In nucleotides, the CDR3 is TGCGCCAGCAGCCGCGGGACGGAGTACAATGAGCAGTTCTTC. The encoded protein is CASSRGTEYNEQFF.

This chain links TRBV5-5 with TRBJ2-7, with 9 bases that match TRBD2. The J segment lost 2 bases and the V segment lost 4 bases, leaving 13 bases of the junction unmatched. The CDR3 contains 17 residues. Germline loops: CDR1 SGHKS, CDR2 YYEKEE (reference sequence). The CDR3 here is CASSLVAGAGVPYEQYF. CDR3 in DNA: TGTGCCAGCAGCCTGGTAGCGGGAGCAGGTGTTCCCTACGAGCAGTACTTC.

This chain connects TRBV6-1 to TRBJ2-7; 7 bases agree with TRBD1. J lost 3 bases, V lost 2 bases, and 1 base had no gene match. CDR1 is MNHNS and CDR2 is SASEGT in the germline V gene. The CDR3 is 13 amino acids. The CDR3 loop is CASSETGDYEQYF. The CDR3 coding sequence is TGTGCCAGCAGTGAAACAGGGGACTACGAGCAGTACTTC.

V and J are TRBV6-2 or TRBV6-3 and TRBJ1-4, with no clear D. V shed 5 bases and J shed 11 bases, with 18 bases lying between them. CDR3 length equals 14 residues. Germline CDR1 is MNHEY and CDR2 is SVGEGT. The CDR3 is CASSPRWEPPKLFF. Here the CDR3 DNA reads TGTGCCAGCAGTCCCCGGTGGGAGCCTCCGAAACTGTTTTTT.

The chain links TRBV20-1 to TRBJ2-7, with D perhaps TRBD2 (5 bases). The CDR3 extends over 11 amino acids. CDR1 is DFQATT and CDR2 is SNEGSKA in the germline V gene (reference sequence). The V and J ends lost 0 bases and 6 bases respectively, with 6 bases between them. CDR3 loop: CSARDSAEQYF. The DNA for the CDR3 is TGCAGTGCTAGAGATAGCGCCGAGCAGTACTTC.

This clone has a single count. This chain uses TRBV9 with TRBJ2-7, with D tentatively TRBD2 (6 bases). Germline CDR1 reads SGDLS; CDR2 reads YYNGEE. The CDR3 is 15 residues long. V lost 4 bases and J lost 0, with 14 bases in between. CDR3 sequence reads: CASSPRDLSSYEQYF. The CDR3 DNA reads as TGTGCCAGCAGCCCTCGGGACTTGAGCTCCTACGAGCAGTACTTC.

The chain is built from TRBV19 and TRBJ1-6; 7 bases fit TRBD1. Losses at the gene ends were 5 bases for V and 4 bases for J; bases not matched to a gene: 8. Per the germline V gene, CDR1 is LNHDA and CDR2 is SQIVND (reference sequence). This CDR3 is 16 amino acids long. The CDR3 DNA reads as TGTGCCAGTAGTGGGCCCCCGGGACAGTATAATTCACCCCTCCACTTT. Protein sequence: CASSGPPGQYNSPLHF.

The chain uses TRBV6-2 or TRBV6-3 and TRBJ2-2, with 11 bases aligning to TRBD2. The CDR3 runs to 17 residues. V lost 2 bases to trimming and J lost 1 base; unmatched junction nucleotides: 3. Germline CDR1 and CDR2: MNHEY and SVGEGT. The CDR3 loop is CASSYGTSGGNTGELFF. The CDR3 coding sequence is TGTGCCAGCAGTTACGGAACTAGCGGGGGGAACACCGGGGAGCTGTTTTTT.

The rearrangement uses TRBV9 and TRBJ2-2; D unresolved. In germline, CDR1 is SGDLS, CDR2 YYNGEE. This CDR3 has 14 residues. V gave up 0 bases and J gave up 3 bases, with 6 bases separating them. CDR3 nucleotide sequence: TGTGCCAGCAGCGTAGTACTGGACACCGGGGAGCTGTTTTTT. Its translation: CASSVVLDTGELFF.

The chain links TRBV5-1 to TRBJ1-4, with a weak D call TRBD1 (6 bases). This CDR3 spans 14 amino acids. The germline V and J ends were trimmed by 3 bases and 3 bases, with 9 bases remaining between them. Germline V lookup: CDR1 SGHRS, CDR2 YFSETQ. CDR3 sequence reads: CASSWTDPNEKLFF. The CDR3 nucleotides read TGCGCCAGCAGCTGGACAGACCCTAATGAAAAACTGTTTTTT. The variable domain in full, completed from reference TRBV5-1 and TRBJ1-4, reads KAGVTQTPRYLIKTRGQQVTLSCSPISGHRSVSWYQQTPGQGLQFLFEYFSETQRNKGNFPGRFSGRQFSNSRSEMNVSTLELGDSALYLCASSWTDPNEKLFFGSGTQLSVL.

The rearrangement joins TRBV4-2 to TRBJ1-2; D is uncertain. The V gene lost 0 bases and the J gene lost 4 bases, with 9 bases spanning the gap. The CDR3 extends over 14 amino acids. Germline CDR1 and CDR2: LGHNA and YNFKEQ. CDR3 region: CASSQDTVLYGYTF. CDR3 in DNA: TGTGCCAGCAGCCAAGATACAGTCCTCTATGGCTACACCTTC.

The J gene is TRBJ1-6, the V gene TRBV9; perhaps TRBD1 as D (6 bases). V was cut by 4 bases and J by 7 bases, with 12 bases left in between. The CDR3 loop spans 14 amino acids. Germline CDR1 is SGDLS and CDR2 is YYNGEE. CDR3 in DNA: TGTGCCAGCAGCTTAAGACAGGAAAATTCACCCCTCCACTTT. Translation gives CASSLRQENSPLHF. Full variable domain (remainder filled in from reference TRBV9 and TRBJ1-6): DSGVTQTPKHLITATGQRVTLRCSPRSGDLSVYWYQQSLDQGLQFLIQYYNGEERAKGNILERFSAQQFPDLHSELNLSSLELGDSALYFCASSLRQENSPLHFGNGTRLTVT.

The CDR3: CASSLGLAGGPFADTQYF. The CDR3 nucleotides are TGTGCCAGCAGCTTAGGACTAGCGGGAGGGCCTTTTGCAGATACGCAGTATTTT. The V and J genes are TRBV7-2 and TRBJ2-3; 14 bases match TRBD2. Losses at the gene ends were 1 base for V and 4 bases for J; bases not matched to a gene: 7. Germline V gene lookup returns CDR1 SGHTA and CDR2 FQGNSA. This CDR3 has 18 amino acids.

The chain recombines TRBV6-5 with TRBJ1-5, with D unclear. V gave up 7 bases and J gave up 0 bases, with 7 bases separating them. Germline V CDR1 and CDR2: MNHEY, SVGAGI. This CDR3 has 13 amino acids. The CDR3 loop is CASTPDSNQPQHF. The CDR3 nucleotides are TGTGCCAGCACCCCAGATAGCAATCAGCCCCAGCATTTT.

This sequence joins TRBV6-5 and TRBJ1-3; D call uncertain. CDR1 and CDR2 from the germline V gene are MNHEY and SVGAGI. V lost 0 bases to trimming and J lost 7 bases, with 13 bases between them. This CDR3 has 15 amino acids. The CDR3 region is CASSYSGKRGNTIYF. CDR3 sequence (DNA): TGTGCCAGCAGTTACTCCGGCAAACGAGGGAACACCATATATTTT.